The clone carrying this TCR beta chain was detected only once. The target antigen is unknown. The germline V and J ends were trimmed by 0 bases and 5 bases, with 10 bases remaining between them. Germline V gene sequence: CDR1 SGHRS, CDR2 YFSETQ. CDR3 length equals 14 residues. All patients experienced relapse after autologous stem cell transplantation, and brentuximab vedotin exposure was variable. Generated by immunoSEQ multiplex PCR, the TCRdb table keeps only in-frame clones and is missing some. The sample lists some 31,000 clones; under 75% were seen once. The record originates from a study of PD-1 blockade in classical Hodgkin lymphoma. Study results and limitations: TCR diversity in CD4+, not CD8+, cells rose significantly by C4D1. The diversity seen at baseline in complete responders resembled that of newly diagnosed patients.

This TCR was sampled from a human donor with classical Hodgkin lymphoma. The sample here was peripheral blood mononuclear cells (PBMCs), taken before the second cycle of nivolumab. The chain uses TRBV5-1 and TRBJ2-3; a weak D match, TRBD1 (6 bases). The chain's CDR3 is CASSLGTDGDTQYF. The CDR3 nucleotides are TGCGCCAGCAGCTTGGGGACAGATGGAGATACGCAGTATTTT.